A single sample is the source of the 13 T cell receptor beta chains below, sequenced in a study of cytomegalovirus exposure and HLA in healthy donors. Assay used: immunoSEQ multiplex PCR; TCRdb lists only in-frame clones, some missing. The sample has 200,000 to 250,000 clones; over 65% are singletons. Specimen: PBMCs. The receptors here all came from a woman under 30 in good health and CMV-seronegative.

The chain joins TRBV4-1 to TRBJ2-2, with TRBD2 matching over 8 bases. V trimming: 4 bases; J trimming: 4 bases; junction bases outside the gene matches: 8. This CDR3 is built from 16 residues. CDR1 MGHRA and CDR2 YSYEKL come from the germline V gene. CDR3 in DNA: TGCGCCAGCAGCCGTCCAGCGGGAGAGGGCACCGGGGAGCTGTTTTTT. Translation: CASSRPAGEGTGELFF.

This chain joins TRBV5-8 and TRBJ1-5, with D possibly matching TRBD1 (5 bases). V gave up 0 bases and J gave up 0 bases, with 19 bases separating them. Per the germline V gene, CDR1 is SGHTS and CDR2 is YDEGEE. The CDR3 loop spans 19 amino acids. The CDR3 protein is CASSLVSGRDTYSNQPQHF. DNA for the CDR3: TGTGCCAGCAGCTTGGTGTCAGGGAGAGATACTTATAGCAATCAGCCCCAGCATTTT.

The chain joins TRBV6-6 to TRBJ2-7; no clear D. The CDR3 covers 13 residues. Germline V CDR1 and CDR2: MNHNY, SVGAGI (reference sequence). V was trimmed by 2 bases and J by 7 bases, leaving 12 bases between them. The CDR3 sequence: CASSYLGIVEQYF. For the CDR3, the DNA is TGTGCCAGCAGTTACCTGGGAATAGTAGAGCAGTACTTC.

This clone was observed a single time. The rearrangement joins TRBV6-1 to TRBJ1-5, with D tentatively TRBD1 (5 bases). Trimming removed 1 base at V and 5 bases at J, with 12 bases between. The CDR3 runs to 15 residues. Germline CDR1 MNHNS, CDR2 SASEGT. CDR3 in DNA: TGTGCCAGCAGTGAAGAAACAGGCCAATATCAGCCCCAGCATTTT. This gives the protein CASSEETGQYQPQHF.

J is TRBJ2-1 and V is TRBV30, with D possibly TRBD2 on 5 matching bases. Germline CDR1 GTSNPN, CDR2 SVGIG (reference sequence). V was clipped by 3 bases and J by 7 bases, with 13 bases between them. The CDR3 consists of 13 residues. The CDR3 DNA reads TGTGCCTGGAGCGGACTCTCGAAAAATGAGCAGTTCTTC. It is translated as CAWSGLSKNEQFF.

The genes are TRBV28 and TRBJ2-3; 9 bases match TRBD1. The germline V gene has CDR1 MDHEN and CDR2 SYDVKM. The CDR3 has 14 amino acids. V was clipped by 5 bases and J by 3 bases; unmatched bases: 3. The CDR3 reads CASSGTGRTDTQYF. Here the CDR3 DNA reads TGTGCCAGCAGTGGGACAGGGCGGACAGATACGCAGTATTTT.

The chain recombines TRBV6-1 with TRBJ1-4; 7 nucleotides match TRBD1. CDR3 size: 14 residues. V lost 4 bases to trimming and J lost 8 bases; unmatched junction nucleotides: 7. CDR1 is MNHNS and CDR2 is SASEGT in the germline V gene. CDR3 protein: CASSVGQGEEKLFF. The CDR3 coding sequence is TGTGCCAGCAGTGTAGGGCAGGGGGAGGAAAAACTGTTTTTT.

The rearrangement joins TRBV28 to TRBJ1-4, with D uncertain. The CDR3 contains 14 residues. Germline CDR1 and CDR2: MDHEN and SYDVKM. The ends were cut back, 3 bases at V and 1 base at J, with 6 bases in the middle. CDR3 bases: TGTGCCAGCAGTTTCGGGAAAACTAATGAAAAACTGTTTTTT. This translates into CASSFGKTNEKLFF. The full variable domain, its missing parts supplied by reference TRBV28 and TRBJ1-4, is DVKVTQSSRYLVKRTGEKVFLECVQDMDHENMFWYRQDPGLGLRLIYFSYDVKMKEKGDIPEGYSVSREKKERFSLILESASTNQTSMYLCASSFGKTNEKLFFGSGTQLSVL.

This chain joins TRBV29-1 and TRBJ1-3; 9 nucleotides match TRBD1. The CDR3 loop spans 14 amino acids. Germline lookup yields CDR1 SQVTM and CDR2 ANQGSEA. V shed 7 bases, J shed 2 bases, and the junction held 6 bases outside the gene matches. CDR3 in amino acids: CSATGTGTGNTIYF. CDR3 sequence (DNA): TGCAGCGCAACGGGGACAGGGACTGGAAACACCATATATTTT. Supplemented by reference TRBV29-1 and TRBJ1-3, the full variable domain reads SAVISQKPSRDICQRGTSLTIQCQVDSQVTMMFWYRQQPGQSLTLIATANQGSEATYESGFVIDKFPISRPNLTFSTLTVSNMSPEDSSIYLCSATGTGTGNTIYFGEGSWLTVV.

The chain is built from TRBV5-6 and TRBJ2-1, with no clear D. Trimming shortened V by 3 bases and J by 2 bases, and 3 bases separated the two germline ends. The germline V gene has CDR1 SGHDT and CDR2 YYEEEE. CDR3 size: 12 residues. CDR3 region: CASSSPYNEQFF. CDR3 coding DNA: TGTGCCAGCAGCTCCCCCTACAATGAGCAGTTCTTC.

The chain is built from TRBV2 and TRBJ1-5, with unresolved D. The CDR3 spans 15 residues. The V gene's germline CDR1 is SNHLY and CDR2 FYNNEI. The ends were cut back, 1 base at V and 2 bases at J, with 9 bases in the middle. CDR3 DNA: TGTGCCAGCAGTGAAGGGGGTCAGCGCAATCAGCCCCAGCATTTT. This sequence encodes CASSEGGQRNQPQHF. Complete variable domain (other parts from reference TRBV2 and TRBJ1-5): EPEVTQTPSHQVTQMGQEVILRCVPISNHLYFYWYRQILGQKVEFLVSFYNNEISEKSEIFDDQFSVERPDGSNFTLKIRSTKLEDSAMYFCASSEGGQRNQPQHFGDGTRLSIL.

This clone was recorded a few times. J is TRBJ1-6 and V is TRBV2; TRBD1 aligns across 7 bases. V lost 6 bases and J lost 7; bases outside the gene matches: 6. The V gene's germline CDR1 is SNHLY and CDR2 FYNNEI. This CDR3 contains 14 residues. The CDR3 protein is CASRRDRRNSPLHF. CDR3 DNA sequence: TGTGCCAGCAGGAGGGACAGAAGAAATTCACCCCTCCACTTT.

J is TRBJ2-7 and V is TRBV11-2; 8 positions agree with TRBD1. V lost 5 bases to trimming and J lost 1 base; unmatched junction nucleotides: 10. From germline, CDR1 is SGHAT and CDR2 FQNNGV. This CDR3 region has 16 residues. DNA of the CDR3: TGTGCCAGCAGCCATCCACAGGGGGGCACATCCTACGAGCAGTACTTC. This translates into CASSHPQGGTSYEQYF.